One sample yielded the 23 T cell receptor beta chains listed below, sequenced in a study of T-cell memory formation after mild COVID-19 (dated by TCRdb to the early 2020s). Library method: 5' RACE. Reads for this sample came from an Illumina NovaSeq 6000. Using fastp trimming at Q25 and MiXCR clonotype assembly, TCRdb reanalyzed the public sequencing data and kept in-frame beta chains. Merged by CDR3 protein, the rows form single entries marked with the most common genes and DNA. The sample records under 250,000 distinct CDR3 sequences, roughly 27% of which are singletons. The leading ten clones occupy approximately 10% of the sample. The sequencing input was PBMCs or a T cell subset sorted from them (not recorded which). These receptors all come from an adult woman who had mild COVID-19 (a few samples of this study predate the infection). The sample titles of this study are shuffled in the database, so cell type and time point are left out; the donor was told from shared clones.

This chain uses TRBV9 with TRBJ2-5, with D tentatively TRBD2 (5 bases). The CDR3 contains 15 residues. From germline, CDR1 is SGDLS and CDR2 YYNGEE. V lost 0 bases and J 0 bases, leaving 9 bases between the germline ends. The CDR3 loop reads CASSVASGNQETQYF. The CDR3 DNA is TGTGCCAGCAGCGTAGCATCGGGGAACCAAGAGACCCAGTACTTC.

This clonotype was detected a few times. The rearrangement links TRBV24-1 to TRBJ2-7, with 9 bases aligning to TRBD1. The length of the CDR3 is 14 residues. Trimming at V came to 8 bases and at J to 2 bases, leaving 6 bases not matched to a gene. CDR1 and CDR2 (germline): KGHDR, SFDVKD. CDR3 sequence reads: CATNPGQGTYEQYF. In nucleotides, the CDR3 is TGTGCCACCAATCCGGGACAGGGTACCTACGAGCAGTACTTC.

This clonotype came up a few times. The genes are TRBV5-1 and TRBJ2-7; 8 bases are a match to TRBD1. The CDR3 contains 14 residues. CDR1 is SGHRS, CDR2 YFSETQ, per germline. Unmatched junction bases numbered 6, after V lost 3 bases and J lost 4 bases. CDR3 nucleotides: TGCGCCAGCAGCTATGGGCAGGGGGCTTACGAGCAGTACTTC. It is translated as CASSYGQGAYEQYF.

The genes are TRBV7-3 and TRBJ2-2; TRBD1 aligns across 7 bases. V lost 7 bases, J lost 5 bases, and 10 bases stayed unmatched. CDR1 SGHTA and CDR2 FQGTGA come from the germline V gene. This CDR3 is built from 15 residues. The CDR3 is CASKRDRGGTGELFF. As DNA, the CDR3 is TGTGCCAGCAAACGGGACAGAGGTGGGACCGGGGAGCTGTTTTTT.

The genes are TRBV5-1 and TRBJ2-1, with D possibly being TRBD2 (6 bases). CDR1 and CDR2 from the germline V gene are SGHRS and YFSETQ. The ends were cut back, 4 bases at V and 3 bases at J, with 11 bases in the middle. The CDR3 is made up of 14 amino acids. The CDR3 loop reads CASSGGTDYNEQFF. The CDR3 DNA is TGCGCCAGCAGCGGCGGGACGGACTACAATGAGCAGTTCTTC.

This clonotype was seen a few times. The J gene is TRBJ1-2, the V gene TRBV19; no clear D. In germline, CDR1 is LNHDA, CDR2 SQIVND (reference sequence). V shed 5 bases and J shed 6 bases, with 13 bases lying between them. The CDR3 contains 13 residues. The CDR3 protein is CASSLGIVNGYTF. CDR3 nucleotides: TGTGCCAGTAGTTTGGGGATTGTAAATGGCTACACCTTC.

This clonotype occurred a few times. This chain connects TRBV5-1 to TRBJ1-6, with TRBD1 as a possible D gene (6 bases). The germline V gene has CDR1 SGHRS and CDR2 YFSETQ. The V gene lost 0 bases and the J gene lost 7 bases, with 17 bases spanning the gap. This CDR3 region has 17 residues. The CDR3 sequence is CASSLDGYGQLNSPLHF. In DNA form, the CDR3 reads TGCGCCAGCAGCTTGGATGGATATGGACAGCTGAATTCACCCCTCCACTTT.

The J gene is TRBJ2-5, the V gene TRBV20-1; maybe TRBD1 (6 bases). Per the germline V gene, CDR1 is DFQATT and CDR2 is SNEGSKA (reference sequence). V dropped 1 base and J dropped 2 bases, with 11 bases sitting between them. The CDR3 sequence is 14 residues long. CDR3 amino acids: CSARVPGAQETQYF. In nucleotides, the CDR3 is TGCAGTGCTAGAGTCCCAGGGGCACAAGAGACCCAGTACTTC.

This clonotype has only a few counts. This chain connects TRBV29-1 to TRBJ1-1; unclear D gene. CDR3 length: 14 residues. Between the trimmed V and J ends, which lost 3 bases and 2 bases, there was a span of 13 bases. Germline CDR1 reads SQVTM; CDR2 reads ANQGSEA. The CDR3 spells CSVDLVGLNTEAFF. In nucleotides, the CDR3 is TGCAGCGTTGACCTTGTAGGGCTCAACACTGAAGCTTTCTTT.

The rearrangement uses TRBV20-1 and TRBJ2-3; perhaps D is TRBD1 or TRBD2 (5 bases each). Deletions cut 2 bases from V and 6 bases from J, with 12 bases between. From germline, CDR1 is DFQATT and CDR2 SNEGSKA (reference sequence). This CDR3 has 13 amino acids. In DNA, the CDR3 is TGCAGTGCTAGATTAGCAGGGAGTGATACGCAGTATTTT. This codes for CSARLAGSDTQYF.

This clonotype was recorded only once. The genes are TRBV9 and TRBJ2-7; D unclear. Germline CDR1 and CDR2: SGDLS and YYNGEE. This CDR3 has 14 residues. The V end was cut by 1 base, the J end by 0 bases, with 8 bases between. For the CDR3, the DNA is TGTGCCAGCAGCGTATCCGACTTCTCCTACGAGCAGTACTTC. Its translation is CASSVSDFSYEQYF.

This chain uses TRBV24-1 with TRBJ2-5, with 8 bases matching TRBD1. V lost 4 bases, J lost 2 bases, and 5 bases stayed unmatched. Germline CDR1 is KGHDR and CDR2 is SFDVKD. The CDR3 has 15 amino acids. The CDR3 here is CATSETGQGQETQYF. The CDR3 DNA reads TGTGCCACCAGTGAAACCGGACAGGGTCAAGAGACCCAGTACTTC.

The chain is built from TRBV11-3 and TRBJ2-7, with a tentative D call TRBD2 (7 bases). Germline lookup yields CDR1 SGHNT and CDR2 YENEEA. The germline V and J ends were trimmed by 1 base and 7 bases, with 17 bases remaining between them. This CDR3 is built from 15 residues. In DNA, the CDR3 is TGTGCCAGCAGCTTAGTCCCCGTCGAGGGGGGGGAGCAGTACTTC. Translated, it gives CASSLVPVEGGEQYF. The full variable domain, rest sourced from reference TRBV11-3 and TRBJ2-7, is EAGVVQSPRYKIIEKKQPVAFWCNPISGHNTLYWYLQNLGQGPELLIRYENEEAVDDSQLPKDRFSAERLKGVDSTLKIQPAELGDSAVYLCASSLVPVEGGEQYFGPGTRLTVT.

J is TRBJ2-2 and V is TRBV7-2; the D is unclear. V was trimmed by 0 bases and J by 4 bases, leaving 3 bases between them. The length of the CDR3 is 13 residues. Germline V CDR1 and CDR2: SGHTA, FQGNSA. As DNA, the CDR3 is TGTGCCAGCAGCTTAGCTGTCACCGGGGAGCTGTTTTTT. This gives the protein CASSLAVTGELFF.

The chain carries TRBV5-1 and TRBJ2-6; 9 nucleotides match TRBD1. V lost 4 bases and J lost 1; bases outside the gene matches: 12. Per germline, CDR1 SGHRS and CDR2 YFSETQ. The CDR3 has 19 residues. The CDR3 sequence is CASSTPRGQGISGANVLTF. CDR3 coding DNA: TGCGCCAGCAGCACCCCCCGAGGACAGGGGATTTCTGGGGCCAACGTCCTGACTTTC.

In its sample, this clonotype was seen many times. The rearrangement joins TRBV24-1 to TRBJ1-1; TRBD1 agrees at 9 bases. CDR1 KGHDR and CDR2 SFDVKD come from the germline V gene. CDR3 length equals 16 residues. With V trimmed by 2 bases and J by 3 bases, 6 bases remained unmatched. CDR3 in amino acids: CATSDSRQGGHTEAFF. CDR3 in DNA: TGTGCCACCAGTGATTCCCGACAGGGGGGGCACACTGAAGCTTTCTTT.

The chain uses TRBV12-3 or TRBV12-4 and TRBJ2-2; 8 bases map to TRBD2. With V trimmed by 6 bases and J by 6 bases, 9 bases remained unmatched. CDR3 length: 15 residues. This chain's CDR3 is CASSAGGKSAGELFF. The CDR3 bases are TGTGCCAGCAGCGCGGGGGGCAAGAGCGCCGGGGAGCTGTTTTTT.

This clonotype has just a few counts. The chain recombines TRBV7-8 with TRBJ1-2; no clear D. The CDR3 runs 13 residues. Trimming cost V 3 bases and J 1 base, with 6 bases left between them. The germline V gene has CDR1 SGHVS and CDR2 FQNEAQ. CDR3 nucleotides: TGTGCCAGCAGCTTGGGAAATAACTATGGCTACACCTTC. Translated, it gives CASSLGNNYGYTF.

The V call is TRBV4-1, the J call TRBJ2-4; D gene ambiguous. There are 17 residues in the CDR3. Germline loops: CDR1 MGHRA, CDR2 YSYEKL. Trimming left V 0 bases short and J 0 bases short, with 12 bases between. The chain's CDR3 is CASSQDLYNLAKNIQYF. CDR3 bases: TGCGCCAGCAGCCAAGATCTTTACAATCTAGCCAAAAACATTCAGTACTTC.

This sequence joins TRBV6-1 and TRBJ2-3, with D possibly matching TRBD1 (6 bases). Germline V gives CDR1 MNHNS, CDR2 SASEGT. This CDR3 contains 13 residues. V lost 1 base to trimming and J lost 8 bases, with 10 bases between them. CDR3 residues: CASSEEVGATQYF. DNA of the CDR3: TGTGCCAGCAGTGAAGAGGTGGGGGCTACGCAGTATTTT.

The rearrangement uses TRBV20-1 and TRBJ2-6; the D gene is possibly TRBD2 (5 bases). V dropped 6 bases and J dropped 0 bases, with 6 bases sitting between them. This CDR3 contains 13 residues. CDR1 is DFQATT and CDR2 is SNEGSKA in the germline V gene (reference sequence). This CDR3 reads CSARGSGANVLTF. The CDR3 bases are TGCAGTGCCCGGGGCTCTGGGGCCAACGTCCTGACTTTC.

This clonotype appeared a few times. The rearrangement uses TRBV29-1 and TRBJ2-2, with TRBD2 as a possible D gene (5 bases). The CDR3 spans 15 residues. Germline CDR1 reads SQVTM; CDR2 reads ANQGSEA. Deletions cut 5 bases from V and 1 base from J, with 14 bases between. The CDR3 DNA sequence: TGCAGCGTTCGTAGGCCGGGGATGAACACCGGGGAGCTGTTTTTT. Residues: CSVRRPGMNTGELFF.

This clonotype came up a few times. The J gene is TRBJ1-1, the V gene TRBV12-3 or TRBV12-4; D gene uncertain. This CDR3 has 14 residues. The germline V and J ends were trimmed by 3 bases and 3 bases, with 11 bases remaining between them. This CDR3 reads CASSFGVWDTEAFF. The CDR3 coding sequence is TGTGCCAGCAGTTTCGGGGTTTGGGACACTGAAGCTTTCTTT.